This T cell receptor beta chain derives from a study of PD-1 blockade in classical Hodgkin lymphoma. Study as a whole: Administration of nivolumab to patients was at 3 mg/kg intravenously every 2 weeks. General study points: What drove the repertoire differences, possibly disease activity or prior therapy, has not been defined.

Time point defined: cycle 4 day 1 (C4D1), after 6 weeks of nivolumab. With no exception, relapse followed autologous stem cell transplantation in all patients, and brentuximab vedotin exposure varied. On this clone: What it recognizes is unknown.

Sequencing used immunoSEQ multiplex PCR; TCRdb keeps in-frame clones, though not all of them. This sample has about 94,000 clones, with 90% to 95% found just once. V was trimmed by 6 bases and J by 4 bases, leaving 13 bases between them. The CDR3 runs to 13 residues. The V gene's germline CDR1 is SNHLY and CDR2 FYNNEI. The sequence was obtained from a human donor with classical Hodgkin lymphoma. The V call is TRBV2, the J call TRBJ2-7; TRBD2 is a possible D gene (6 bases). Material: peripheral blood mononuclear cells (PBMCs), obtained before the fourth cycle of nivolumab. This CDR3 is CASSVGGRYEQYF. For the CDR3, the DNA is TGTGCCAGCAGCGTTGGGGGGAGATACGAGCAGTACTTC.